This T cell receptor beta chain was sequenced during a study of cytomegalovirus exposure and HLA in healthy donors. Overall study results and limits: Earlier results showed most TCR beta V segments being productive about 87% or about 30% of the time. Many donors shared some public TCRs, even though most TCR sequences were rare. Most CMV-associated TCR beta chains appeared HLA-restricted in a later analysis.

Donors likely had unrecorded immune exposures despite being nominally healthy when sampled. This PCR relied on a set of 60 Vbeta primers and 13 Jbeta primers. Assay: immunoSEQ multiplex PCR; the TCRdb copy retains only in-frame clones and omits some. The sample holds around 150,000 clones; about 66% are singletons and the top ten take approximately 1.6%. A word on this clone: Its matching antigen is unknown.

This sequence originates from a human donor in good health. Sequenced input: PBMCs.

The CDR3 loop reads CASSGASYNEQFF. CDR3 in DNA: TGCGCCAGCAGTGGGGCCTCCTACAATGAGCAGTTCTTC. This chain connects TRBV10-1 to TRBJ2-1, with D unresolved. Germline V CDR1 and CDR2: WNHNN, SYGVQD (reference sequence). The V gene lost 4 bases and the J gene lost 0 bases, with 4 bases spanning the gap. The CDR3 totals 13 residues.